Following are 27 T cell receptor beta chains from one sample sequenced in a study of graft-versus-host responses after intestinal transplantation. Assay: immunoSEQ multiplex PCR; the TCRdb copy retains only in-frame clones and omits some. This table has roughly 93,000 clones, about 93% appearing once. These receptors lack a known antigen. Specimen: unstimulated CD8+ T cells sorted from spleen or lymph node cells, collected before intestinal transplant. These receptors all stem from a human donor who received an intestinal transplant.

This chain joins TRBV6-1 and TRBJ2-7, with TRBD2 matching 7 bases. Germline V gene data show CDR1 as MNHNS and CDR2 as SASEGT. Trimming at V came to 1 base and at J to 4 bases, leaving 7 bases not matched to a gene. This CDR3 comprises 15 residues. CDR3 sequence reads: CASSEEAAGIYEQYF. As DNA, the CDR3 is TGTGCCAGCAGTGAAGAAGCAGCGGGGATTTACGAGCAGTACTTC.

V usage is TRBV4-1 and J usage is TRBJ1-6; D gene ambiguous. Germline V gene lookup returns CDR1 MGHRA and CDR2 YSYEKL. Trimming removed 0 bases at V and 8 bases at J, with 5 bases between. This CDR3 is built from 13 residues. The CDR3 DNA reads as TGCGCCAGCAGCCAAGATCGGGATTCACCCCTCCACTTT. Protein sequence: CASSQDRDSPLHF.

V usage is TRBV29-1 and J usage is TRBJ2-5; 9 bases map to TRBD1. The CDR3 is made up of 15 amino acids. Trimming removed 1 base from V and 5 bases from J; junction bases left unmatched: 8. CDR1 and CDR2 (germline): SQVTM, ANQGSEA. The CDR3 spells CSVEAGTGNWETQYF. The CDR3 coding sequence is TGCAGCGTTGAAGCCGGGACAGGGAATTGGGAGACCCAGTACTTC.

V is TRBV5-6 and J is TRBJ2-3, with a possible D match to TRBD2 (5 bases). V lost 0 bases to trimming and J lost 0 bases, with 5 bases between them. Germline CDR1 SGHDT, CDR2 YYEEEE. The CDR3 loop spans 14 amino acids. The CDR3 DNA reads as TGTGCCAGCAGCTTGGGGACTAGCACAGATACGCAGTATTTT. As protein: CASSLGTSTDTQYF.

The CDR3 bases are TGCAGCGTTGACAGGGGATTCACCGGGGAGCTGTTTTTT. It specifies CSVDRGFTGELFF. V is TRBV29-1 and J is TRBJ2-2; perhaps TRBD1 as D (6 bases). Trimming shortened V by 3 bases and J by 4 bases, and 9 bases separated the two germline ends. Looked up from germline, CDR1 is SQVTM and CDR2 is ANQGSEA. The CDR3 runs to 13 residues.

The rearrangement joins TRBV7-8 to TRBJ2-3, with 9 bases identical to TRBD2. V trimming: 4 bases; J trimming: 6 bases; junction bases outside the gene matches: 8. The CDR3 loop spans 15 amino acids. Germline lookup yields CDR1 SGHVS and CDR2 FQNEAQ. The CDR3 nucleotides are TGTGCCAGCAGCTCCGGGACTAGCCAATGGGATACGCAGTATTTT. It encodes CASSSGTSQWDTQYF.

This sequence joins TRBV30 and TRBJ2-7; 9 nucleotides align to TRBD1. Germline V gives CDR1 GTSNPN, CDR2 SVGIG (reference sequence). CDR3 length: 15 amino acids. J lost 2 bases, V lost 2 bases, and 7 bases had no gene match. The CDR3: CAWSPQGQGPYEQYF. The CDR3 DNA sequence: TGTGCCTGGAGTCCCCAGGGACAGGGCCCCTACGAGCAGTACTTC.

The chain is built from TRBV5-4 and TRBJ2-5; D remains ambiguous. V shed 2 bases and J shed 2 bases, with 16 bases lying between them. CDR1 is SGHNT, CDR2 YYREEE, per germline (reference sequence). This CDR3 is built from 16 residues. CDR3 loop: CASSFPFSDGQETQYF. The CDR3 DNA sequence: TGTGCCAGCAGCTTTCCATTCTCCGACGGGCAAGAGACCCAGTACTTC.

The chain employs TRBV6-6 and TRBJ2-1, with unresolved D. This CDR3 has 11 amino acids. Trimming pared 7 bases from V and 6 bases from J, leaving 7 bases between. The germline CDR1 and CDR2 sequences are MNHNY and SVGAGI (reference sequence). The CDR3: CASKASNEQFF. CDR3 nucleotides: TGTGCCAGCAAAGCTTCCAATGAGCAGTTCTTC.

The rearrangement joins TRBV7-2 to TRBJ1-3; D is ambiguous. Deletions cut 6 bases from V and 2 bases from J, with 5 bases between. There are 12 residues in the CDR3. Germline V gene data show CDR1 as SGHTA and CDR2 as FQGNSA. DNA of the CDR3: TGTGCCAGCAGGGCTCCTGGAAACACCATATATTTT. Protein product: CASRAPGNTIYF.

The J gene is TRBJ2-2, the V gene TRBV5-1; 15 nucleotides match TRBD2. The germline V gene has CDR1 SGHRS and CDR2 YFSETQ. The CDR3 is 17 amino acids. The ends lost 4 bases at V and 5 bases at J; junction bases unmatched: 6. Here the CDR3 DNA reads TGCGCCAGCAGCCTTGGGACTAGCGGGAGGCGTACCGGGGAGCTGTTTTTT. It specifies CASSLGTSGRRTGELFF.

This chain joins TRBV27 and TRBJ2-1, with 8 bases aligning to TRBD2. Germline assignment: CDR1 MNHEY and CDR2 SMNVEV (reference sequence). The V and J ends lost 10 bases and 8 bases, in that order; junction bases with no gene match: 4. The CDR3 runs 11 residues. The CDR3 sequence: CATLLADEQFF. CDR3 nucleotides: TGTGCCACGTTACTAGCGGATGAGCAGTTCTTC.

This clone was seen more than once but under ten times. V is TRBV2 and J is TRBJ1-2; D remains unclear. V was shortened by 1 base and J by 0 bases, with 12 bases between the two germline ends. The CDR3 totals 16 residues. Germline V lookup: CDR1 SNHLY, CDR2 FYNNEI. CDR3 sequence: CASSEGGQIPNYGYTF. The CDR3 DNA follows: TGTGCCAGCAGTGAAGGCGGCCAGATCCCTAACTATGGCTACACCTTC.

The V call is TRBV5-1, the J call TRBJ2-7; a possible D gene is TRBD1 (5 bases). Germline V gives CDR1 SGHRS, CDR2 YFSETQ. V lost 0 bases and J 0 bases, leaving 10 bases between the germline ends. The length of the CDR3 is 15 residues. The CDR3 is CASSLDGARSYEQYF. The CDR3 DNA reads TGCGCCAGCAGCTTGGATGGGGCGCGCTCCTACGAGCAGTACTTC.

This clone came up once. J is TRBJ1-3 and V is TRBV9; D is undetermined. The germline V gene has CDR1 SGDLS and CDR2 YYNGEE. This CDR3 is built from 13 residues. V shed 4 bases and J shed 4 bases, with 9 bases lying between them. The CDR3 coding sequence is TGTGCCAGCAGCCTGGCATCAGGAAACACCATATATTTT. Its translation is CASSLASGNTIYF.

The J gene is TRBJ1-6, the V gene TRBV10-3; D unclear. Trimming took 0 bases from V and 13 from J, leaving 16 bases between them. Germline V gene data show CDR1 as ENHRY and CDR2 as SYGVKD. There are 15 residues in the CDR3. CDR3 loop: CAISESVTQEEPLHF. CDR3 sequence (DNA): TGTGCCATCAGTGAGTCAGTGACACAAGAAGAGCCCCTCCACTTT.

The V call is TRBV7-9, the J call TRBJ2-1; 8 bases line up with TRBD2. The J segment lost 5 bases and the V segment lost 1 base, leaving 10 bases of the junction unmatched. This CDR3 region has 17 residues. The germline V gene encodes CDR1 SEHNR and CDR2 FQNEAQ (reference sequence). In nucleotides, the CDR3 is TGTGCCAGCAGCTTAGACCTCAGCGGGAGTGGAGACAATGAGCAGTTCTTC. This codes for CASSLDLSGSGDNEQFF.

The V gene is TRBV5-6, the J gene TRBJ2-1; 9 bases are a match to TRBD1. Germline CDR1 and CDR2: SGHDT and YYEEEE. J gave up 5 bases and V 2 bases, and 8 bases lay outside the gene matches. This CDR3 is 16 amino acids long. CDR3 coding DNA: TGTGCCAGCAGCTTTGTCCCTCGACAGGGGGACAATGAGCAGTTCTTC. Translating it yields CASSFVPRQGDNEQFF.

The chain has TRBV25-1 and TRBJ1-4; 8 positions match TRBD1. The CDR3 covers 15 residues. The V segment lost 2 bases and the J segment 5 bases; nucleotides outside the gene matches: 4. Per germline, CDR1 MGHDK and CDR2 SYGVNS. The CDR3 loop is CASSERTGLNEKLFF. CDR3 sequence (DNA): TGTGCCAGCAGTGAACGGACAGGGTTAAATGAAAAACTGTTTTTT.

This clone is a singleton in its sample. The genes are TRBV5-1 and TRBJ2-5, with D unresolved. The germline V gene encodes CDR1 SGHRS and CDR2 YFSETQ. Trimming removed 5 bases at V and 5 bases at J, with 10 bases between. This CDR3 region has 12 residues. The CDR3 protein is CASSLARETQYF. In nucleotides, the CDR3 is TGCGCCAGCAGTTTAGCAAGGGAGACCCAGTACTTC.

CDR3 DNA sequence: TGCGCCAGCACCTCCTCAGGGTCCACCGGGGAGCTGTTTTTT. Translation gives CASTSSGSTGELFF. The chain couples TRBV5-1 to TRBJ2-2; maybe TRBD1 (5 bases). Trimming took off 6 bases at V and 4 bases at J, with 13 bases between the two ends. Germline-derived CDR1 and CDR2 are SGHRS and YFSETQ. The CDR3 length is 14 residues.

CDR3 sequence reads: CSGSAGNYEQYF. The CDR3 DNA reads TGCAGCGGGAGCGCAGGGAACTACGAGCAGTACTTC. The chain recombines TRBV29-1 with TRBJ2-7, with D perhaps matching TRBD1 (5 bases). V was shortened by 7 bases and J by 3 bases, with 13 bases between the two germline ends. CDR3 length: 12 amino acids. Germline V gene sequence: CDR1 SQVTM, CDR2 ANQGSEA.

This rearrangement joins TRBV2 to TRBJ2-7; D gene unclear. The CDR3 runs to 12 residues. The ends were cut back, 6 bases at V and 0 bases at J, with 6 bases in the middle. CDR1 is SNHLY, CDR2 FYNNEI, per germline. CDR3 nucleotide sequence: TGTGCCAGCAGCCCCAGCTCCTACGAGCAGTACTTC. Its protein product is CASSPSSYEQYF.

CDR3: CASSSPGQPYEQYF. The CDR3 DNA is TGTGCCAGCAGCTCTCCGGGACAGCCCTACGAGCAGTACTTC. The J gene is TRBJ2-7, the V gene TRBV11-3; 7 nucleotides align to TRBD1. Looked up from germline, CDR1 is SGHNT and CDR2 is YENEEA. This CDR3 has 14 residues. V dropped 4 bases and J dropped 2; count of bases not matched to a gene: 5.

Here the CDR3 reads CASSSRDRGLETQYF. The CDR3, as DNA: TGTGCCAGCAGCTCCCGGGACAGGGGGCTTGAGACCCAGTACTTC. The chain is built from TRBV7-9 and TRBJ2-5; the match to TRBD1 covers 12 bases. Germline V lookup: CDR1 SEHNR, CDR2 FQNEAQ (reference sequence). The CDR3 consists of 15 residues. V lost 4 bases to trimming and J lost 5 bases; unmatched junction nucleotides: 5.

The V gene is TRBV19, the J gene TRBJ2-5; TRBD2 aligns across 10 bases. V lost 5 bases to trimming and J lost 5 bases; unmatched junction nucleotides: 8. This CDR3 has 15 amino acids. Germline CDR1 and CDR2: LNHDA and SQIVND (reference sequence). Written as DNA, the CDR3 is TGTGCCAGTAGTCACAGCGGGAGGGCCGAGGAGACCCAGTACTTC. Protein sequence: CASSHSGRAEETQYF.

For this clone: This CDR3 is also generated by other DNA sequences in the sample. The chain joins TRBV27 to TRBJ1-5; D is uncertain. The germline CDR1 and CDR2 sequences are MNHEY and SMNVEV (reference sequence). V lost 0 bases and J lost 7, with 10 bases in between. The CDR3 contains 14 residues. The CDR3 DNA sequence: TGTGCCAGCAGTTTATCGGCTTTCGGGCAGCCCCAGCATTTT. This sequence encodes CASSLSAFGQPQHF.